The 28 T cell receptor beta chains below were found in one sample sequenced in a study of T cells in narcolepsy. Clones were sequenced by immunoSEQ multiplex PCR, and TCRdb holds only the in-frame ones, with some missing. The table shows some 30,000 clones, with less than 85% occurring only once. The sample consisted of CD45RA- memory CD4+ T cells from PBMCs. All receptors come from a human donor with narcolepsy.

The chain joins TRBV5-1 to TRBJ1-4; D possibly corresponds to TRBD1 (5 bases). The germline V and J ends were trimmed by 0 bases and 2 bases, with 11 bases remaining between them. The CDR3 spans 16 residues. Germline V gives CDR1 SGHRS, CDR2 YFSETQ. CDR3 sequence reads: CASSLGSGTTNEKLFF. In DNA, the CDR3 is TGCGCCAGCAGCTTGGGGTCCGGGACGACTAATGAAAAACTGTTTTTT.

V gene TRBV4-1 combines with J gene TRBJ1-5; the D gene is possibly TRBD1 (5 bases). The CDR3 has 14 amino acids. CDR1 and CDR2 (germline): MGHRA, YSYEKL. V lost 0 bases and J lost 7, with 10 bases in between. CDR3 residues: CASSQDRGGQPQHF. For the CDR3, the DNA is TGCGCCAGCAGCCAAGATCGGGGGGGACAGCCCCAGCATTTT.

This chain connects TRBV19 to TRBJ1-1; 11 bases are shared with TRBD1. The CDR3 covers 15 residues. The J segment lost 3 bases and the V segment lost 5 bases, leaving 5 bases of the junction unmatched. The germline gives CDR1 LNHDA, CDR2 SQIVND (reference sequence). CDR3: CASSSGQGADTEAFF. CDR3 in DNA: TGTGCCAGTAGTTCCGGACAGGGGGCGGACACTGAAGCTTTCTTT.

The chain combines TRBV5-4 with TRBJ1-3; the D is unclear. V was pared by 3 bases and J by 1 base, with 8 bases between. CDR3 size: 14 residues. Germline CDR1 is SGHNT and CDR2 is YYREEE (reference sequence). Here the CDR3 reads CASSSVLSGNTIYF. CDR3 DNA: TGTGCCAGCAGCTCCGTCCTTTCTGGAAACACCATATATTTT.

The chain carries TRBV9 and TRBJ2-1, with TRBD1 matching 8 bases. Per germline, CDR1 SGDLS and CDR2 YYNGEE. The CDR3 runs to 15 residues. Trimming removed 0 bases from V and 10 bases from J; junction bases left unmatched: 9. The CDR3 nucleotides read TGTGCCAGCAGCGTAGGTGGGCAGGGGGCAGGAGAGCAGTTCTTC. The encoded protein is CASSVGGQGAGEQFF.

V usage is TRBV2 and J usage is TRBJ2-3, with 10 bases aligning to TRBD2. The CDR3 spans 16 residues. Trimming cost V 5 bases and J 1 base; bases outside gene matches: 6. Germline V gives CDR1 SNHLY, CDR2 FYNNEI. CDR3 nucleotide sequence: TGTGCCAGCAGTTCGTTAGCGGGGGGTGGCACAGATACGCAGTATTTT. This sequence encodes CASSSLAGGGTDTQYF.

The chain has TRBV19 and TRBJ1-5; TRBD1 matches 9 bases. Germline V gene data show CDR1 as LNHDA and CDR2 as SQIVND (reference sequence). The CDR3 covers 14 residues. Losses at the gene ends were 3 bases for V and 5 bases for J; bases not matched to a gene: 2. In DNA, the CDR3 is TGTGCCAGTAGTATCCGGGACAGGGATCAGCCCCAGCATTTT. Translation: CASSIRDRDQPQHF. Together with reference TRBV19 and TRBJ1-5, the CDR3 gives the full variable domain: DGGITQSPKYLFRKEGQNVTLSCEQNLNHDAMYWYRQDPGQGLRLIYYSQIVNDFQKGDIAEGYSVSREKKESFPLTVTSAQKNPTAFYLCASSIRDRDQPQHFGDGTRLSIL.

Details on this clone: Additional DNA sequences in this sample encode the identical CDR3. The chain carries TRBV6-1 and TRBJ2-7; 7 bases map to TRBD1. The V gene's germline CDR1 is MNHNS and CDR2 SASEGT. The CDR3 is 14 residues long. CDR3 in DNA: TGTGCCAGCAGATTACTACAGGGGTCCTATGAGCAGTACGTC. Encoded protein: CASRLLQGSYEQYV.

This chain uses TRBV12-1 with TRBJ1-2. TRBV12-1 is described as a pseudogene. The CDR3 extends over 11 amino acids. As DNA, the CDR3 is TGTGCCAGTAGGGACTTTCGTGGCTACACCTTC. This codes for CASRDFRGYTF.

This chain joins TRBV28 and TRBJ2-5, with D maybe TRBD1 (6 bases). The J call may be in error: the DNA end matches TRBJ2-7 better. Germline lookup yields CDR1 MDHEN and CDR2 SYDVKM. The CDR3 has 15 amino acids. The CDR3 here is CASSSTGTKGNEQYF. In DNA, the CDR3 is TGTGCCAGCAGTTCTACAGGGACGAAGGGGAACGAGCAGTACTTC.

This chain joins TRBV11-2 and TRBJ1-1; no clear D gene. V was clipped by 0 bases and J by 1 base, with 6 bases between them. The CDR3 spans 14 residues. Germline values: CDR1 SGHAT, CDR2 FQNNGV. CDR3 protein: CASSLEQPNTEAFF. The CDR3 DNA sequence: TGTGCCAGCAGCTTAGAACAGCCGAACACTGAAGCTTTCTTT. Full variable domain (rest looked up from reference TRBV11-2 and TRBJ1-1): EAGVAQSPRYKIIEKRQSVAFWCNPISGHATLYWYQQILGQGPKLLIQFQNNGVVDDSQLPKDRFSAERLKGVDSTLKIQPAKLEDSAVYLCASSLEQPNTEAFFGQGTRLTVV.

This clone turned up a few times. CDR3 sequence reads: CASSLSGGQGKSNYGYTF. The CDR3 DNA reads as TGTGCCAGCAGTTTATCGGGGGGACAGGGAAAATCTAACTATGGCTACACCTTC. The chain combines TRBV27 with TRBJ1-2; 9 positions agree with TRBD1. Germline V gene data show CDR1 as MNHEY and CDR2 as SMNVEV (reference sequence). This CDR3 has 18 amino acids. The V gene end was trimmed by 0 bases and the J gene end by 0 bases; junction bases not matched to a gene: 8.

To note about this clone: Other DNA sequences from this sample encode an identical CDR3 as well. This chain joins TRBV30 and TRBJ2-3; D is unresolved. V lost 0 bases and J 4 bases, leaving 8 bases between the germline ends. The CDR3 consists of 13 residues. The germline CDR1 and CDR2 sequences are GTSNPN and SVGIG (reference sequence). Here the CDR3 DNA reads TGTGCCTGGAGTGTGAAGGGTTCAGATACGCAGTATTTT. It specifies CAWSVKGSDTQYF. The variable domain in full, with the rest retrieved from reference TRBV30 and TRBJ2-3, is SQTIHQWPATLVQPVGSPLSLECTVEGTSNPNLYWYRQAAGRGLQLLFYSVGIGQISSEVPQNLSASRPQDRQFILSSKKLLLSDSGFYLCAWSVKGSDTQYFGPGTRLTVL.

The chain employs TRBV7-2 and TRBJ2-5, with D perhaps TRBD1 (6 bases). The V gene lost 3 bases and the J gene lost 13 bases, with 18 bases spanning the gap. The CDR3 length is 13 residues. CDR1 is SGHTA, CDR2 FQGNSA, per germline. CDR3 DNA sequence: TGTGCCAGCAGCTTCGGACAGACTTCTGAGCGGTACTTC. It specifies CASSFGQTSERYF.

J is TRBJ2-3 and V is TRBV11-1; D may be TRBD2 (6 bases). V lost 2 bases, J lost 0 bases, and 18 bases lay in between. CDR3 length: 18 residues. The germline V gene has CDR1 SGHAT and CDR2 FQDESV (reference sequence). The CDR3 DNA follows: TGTGCCAGCAGCTTACTACTAGCTGGCTCCCCGAGCACAGATACGCAGTATTTT. Translating it yields CASSLLLAGSPSTDTQYF.

This clone was counted a few times. The rearrangement joins TRBV10-2 to TRBJ2-7; no clear D. Trimming shortened V by 6 bases and J by 7 bases, and 13 bases separated the two germline ends. The CDR3 has 12 amino acids. Germline lookup yields CDR1 WSHSY and CDR2 SAAADI. The CDR3 DNA is TGCGCCAGCAGCCGTCCTTGGAAGGAGCAGTACTTC. This codes for CASSRPWKEQYF.

The chain links TRBV7-9 to TRBJ2-1, with TRBD2 as a possible D gene (5 bases). V was shortened by 1 base and J by 0 bases, with 13 bases between the two germline ends. The CDR3 covers 17 residues. CDR1 is SEHNR, CDR2 FQNEAQ, per germline (reference sequence). CDR3 residues: CASSLEFRGSSYNEQFF. The CDR3 DNA reads TGTGCCAGCAGCTTAGAGTTCCGGGGTAGCTCCTACAATGAGCAGTTCTTC.

This clone has more than one count but fewer than ten. The chain is built from TRBV18 and TRBJ2-7, with D unresolved. CDR3 length: 14 amino acids. Trimming took off 0 bases at V and 3 bases at J, with 9 bases between the two ends. CDR1 KGHSH and CDR2 LQKENI come from the germline V gene. The chain's CDR3 is CASSPPTRNYEQYV. CDR3 bases: TGTGCCAGCTCACCACCGACAAGAAACTACGAGCAGTACGTC.

V and J are TRBV10-2 and TRBJ2-4; 13 bases agree with TRBD2. CDR1 WSHSY and CDR2 SAAADI come from the germline V gene. The V segment lost 6 bases and the J segment 7 bases; nucleotides outside the gene matches: 12. This CDR3 has 17 amino acids. The CDR3 here is CASSGTSGGVPRNIQYF. The CDR3 coding sequence is TGCGCCAGCAGCGGAACTAGCGGGGGGGTACCTAGGAACATTCAGTACTTC.

The rearrangement links TRBV5-4 to TRBJ1-4; weak D call: TRBD1 (6 bases). This CDR3 has 15 residues. V dropped 3 bases and J dropped 3 bases, with 12 bases sitting between them. Germline V lookup: CDR1 SGHNT, CDR2 YYREEE (reference sequence). The DNA of the CDR3 is TGTGCCAGCAGCTCTCAGGGGTGGGCTAATGAAAAACTGTTTTTT. The encoded protein is CASSSQGWANEKLFF.

The table lists this clone with a few counts. The CDR3 DNA reads TGTGCCAGCAGCTTGGAGACGGTCACAGATACGCAGTATTTT. Its protein is CASSLETVTDTQYF. V usage is TRBV5-4 and J usage is TRBJ2-3, with unresolved D. CDR3 length: 14 amino acids. Trimming pared 0 bases from V and 2 bases from J, leaving 7 bases between. From germline, CDR1 is SGHNT and CDR2 YYREEE (reference sequence).

V gene TRBV5-8 combines with J gene TRBJ1-6; TRBD1 might be the D (5 bases). Deletions cut 4 bases from V and 11 bases from J, with 28 bases between. The germline V gene encodes CDR1 SGHTS and CDR2 YDEGEE. The CDR3 is 18 amino acids. CDR3 sequence: CASSPEGILGSGSTPLHF. In DNA, the CDR3 is TGTGCCAGCAGCCCGGAGGGGATCCTCGGGTCCGGGAGTACACCCCTCCACTTT.

This sequence joins TRBV18 and TRBJ2-5; 10 bases fit TRBD1. Losses at the gene ends were 4 bases for V and 4 bases for J; bases not matched to a gene: 6. Germline V lookup: CDR1 KGHSH, CDR2 LQKENI. The CDR3 is made up of 15 amino acids. CDR3 in amino acids: CASSLQTGGAETQYF. The CDR3 DNA follows: TGTGCCAGCTCACTACAGACAGGGGGCGCAGAGACCCAGTACTTC.

The V gene is TRBV5-1, the J gene TRBJ2-3, with D possibly TRBD1 on 5 matching bases. CDR3 length equals 14 residues. The germline gives CDR1 SGHRS, CDR2 YFSETQ. V dropped 7 bases and J dropped 2 bases, with 14 bases sitting between them. In DNA form, the CDR3 reads TGCGCCAGCGGTGGGCAGGGAACCACAGATACGCAGTATTTT. It specifies CASGGQGTTDTQYF.

V gene TRBV19 combines with J gene TRBJ1-2; TRBD1 agrees at 7 bases. The length of the CDR3 is 14 residues. Germline assignment: CDR1 LNHDA and CDR2 SQIVND (reference sequence). V gave up 4 bases and J gave up 9 bases; unmatched junction bases: 11. The CDR3: CASSTPGQFARYTF. CDR3 DNA sequence: TGTGCCAGTAGTACACCGGGACAGTTTGCTCGCTACACCTTC.

CDR3 nucleotide sequence: TGTGCCAGCAGCCGCTCAGAGGTTTCCTACAATGAGCAGTTCTTC. Protein product: CASSRSEVSYNEQFF. The chain is built from TRBV11-2 and TRBJ2-1, with D unresolved. Germline-derived CDR1 and CDR2 are SGHAT and FQNNGV. This CDR3 is 15 amino acids long. V was pared by 5 bases and J by 1 base, with 12 bases between.

For the CDR3, the DNA is TGTGCCAGCAGGTCCACAGGGACAACTCAGCCCCAGCATTTT. Protein product: CASRSTGTTQPQHF. The chain employs TRBV28 and TRBJ1-5, with D maybe TRBD1 (6 bases). Germline CDR1 and CDR2: MDHEN and SYDVKM. The CDR3 sequence is 14 residues long. The V gene lost 6 bases and the J gene lost 6 bases, with 15 bases spanning the gap.

The rearrangement joins TRBV10-3 to TRBJ2-7, with D perhaps matching TRBD1 (5 bases). The CDR3 is 12 residues long. The germline V and J ends were trimmed by 6 bases and 3 bases, with 9 bases remaining between them. Per the germline V gene, CDR1 is ENHRY and CDR2 is SYGVKD. The CDR3 spells CAISLDSYEQYF. The CDR3 region has the DNA TGTGCCATCAGCCTCGACAGCTACGAGCAGTACTTC.